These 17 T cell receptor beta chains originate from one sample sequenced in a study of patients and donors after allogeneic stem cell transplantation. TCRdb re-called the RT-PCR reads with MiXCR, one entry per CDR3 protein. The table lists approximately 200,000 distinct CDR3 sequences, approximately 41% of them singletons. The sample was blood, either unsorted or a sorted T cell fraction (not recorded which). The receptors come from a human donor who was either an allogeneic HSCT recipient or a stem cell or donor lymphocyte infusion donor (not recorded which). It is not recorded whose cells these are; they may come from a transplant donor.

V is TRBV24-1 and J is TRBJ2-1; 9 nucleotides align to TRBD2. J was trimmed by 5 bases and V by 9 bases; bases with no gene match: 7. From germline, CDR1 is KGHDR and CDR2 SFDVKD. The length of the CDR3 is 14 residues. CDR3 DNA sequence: TGTGCCACCTGGAGCGGGAGGCCCCACAATGAGCAGTTCTTC. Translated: CATWSGRPHNEQFF.

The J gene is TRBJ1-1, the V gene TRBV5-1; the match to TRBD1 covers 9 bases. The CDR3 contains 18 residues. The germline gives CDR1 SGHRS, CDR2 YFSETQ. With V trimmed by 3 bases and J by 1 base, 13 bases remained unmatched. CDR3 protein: CASSSNHRGRSWNTEAFF. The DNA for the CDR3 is TGCGCCAGCAGCTCAAACCACAGGGGGCGGAGTTGGAACACTGAAGCTTTCTTT.

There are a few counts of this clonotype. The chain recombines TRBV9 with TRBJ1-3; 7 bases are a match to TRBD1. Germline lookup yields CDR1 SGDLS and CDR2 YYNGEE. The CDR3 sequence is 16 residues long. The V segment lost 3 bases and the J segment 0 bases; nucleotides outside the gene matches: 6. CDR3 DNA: TGTGCCAGCAGCGAATGGGACAGCCACTCTGGAAACACCATATATTTT. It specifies CASSEWDSHSGNTIYF.

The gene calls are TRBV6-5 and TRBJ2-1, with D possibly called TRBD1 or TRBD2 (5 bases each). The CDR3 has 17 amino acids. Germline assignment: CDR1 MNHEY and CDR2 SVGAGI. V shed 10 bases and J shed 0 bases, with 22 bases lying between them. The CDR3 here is CATARPGTRSSYNEQFF. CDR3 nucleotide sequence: TGTGCCACCGCGCGGCCGGGGACGCGAAGCTCCTACAATGAGCAGTTCTTC.

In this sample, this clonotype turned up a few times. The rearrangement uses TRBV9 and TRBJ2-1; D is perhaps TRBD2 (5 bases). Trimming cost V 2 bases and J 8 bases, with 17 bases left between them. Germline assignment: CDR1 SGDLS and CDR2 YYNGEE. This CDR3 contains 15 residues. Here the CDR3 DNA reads TGTGCCAGCAGCGTTGAAGTGTTAGCCGGGGATGAGCAGTTCTTC. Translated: CASSVEVLAGDEQFF.

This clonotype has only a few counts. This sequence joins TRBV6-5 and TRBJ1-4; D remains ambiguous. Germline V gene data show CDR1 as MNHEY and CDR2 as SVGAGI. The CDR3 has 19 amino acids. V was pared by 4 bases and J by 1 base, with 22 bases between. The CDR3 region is CASSSSMVPALRTNEKLFF. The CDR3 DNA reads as TGTGCCAGCAGTTCGTCTATGGTTCCAGCACTCAGAACTAATGAAAAACTGTTTTTT.

The CDR3 DNA sequence: TGTGCCAGCAGCAAATCGGAGGACGGGAGCAGTAATCAGCCCCAGCATTTT. Its translation: CASSKSEDGSSNQPQHF. This chain connects TRBV21-1 to TRBJ1-5. TRBV21-1 is a listed pseudogene. The CDR3 has 17 amino acids.

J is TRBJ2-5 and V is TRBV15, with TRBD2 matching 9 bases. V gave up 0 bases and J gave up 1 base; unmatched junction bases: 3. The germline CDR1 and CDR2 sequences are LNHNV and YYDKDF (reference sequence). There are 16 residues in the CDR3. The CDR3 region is CATSREAGGLQETQYF. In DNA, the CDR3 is TGTGCCACCAGCAGAGAAGCGGGAGGACTCCAAGAGACCCAGTACTTC.

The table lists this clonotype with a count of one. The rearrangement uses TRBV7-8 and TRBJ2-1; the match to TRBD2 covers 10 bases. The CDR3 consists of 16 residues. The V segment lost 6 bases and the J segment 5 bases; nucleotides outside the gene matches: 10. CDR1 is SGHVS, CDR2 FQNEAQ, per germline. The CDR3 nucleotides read TGTGCCAGCAGTCTACGGACTAGCGGCCTTGACAATGAGCAGTTCTTC. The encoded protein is CASSLRTSGLDNEQFF.

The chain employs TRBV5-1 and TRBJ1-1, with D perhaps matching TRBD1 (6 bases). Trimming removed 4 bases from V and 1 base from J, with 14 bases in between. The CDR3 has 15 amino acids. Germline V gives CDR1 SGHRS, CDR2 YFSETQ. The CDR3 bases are TGCGCCAGCAGCCCAGGGGTAATAACGAACACTGAAGCTTTCTTT. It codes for CASSPGVITNTEAFF.

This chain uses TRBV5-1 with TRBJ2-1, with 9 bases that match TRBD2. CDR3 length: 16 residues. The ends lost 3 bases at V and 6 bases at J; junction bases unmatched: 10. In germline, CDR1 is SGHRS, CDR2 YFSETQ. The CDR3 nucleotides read TGCGCCAGCAGCTCGGACCTAGCGGGAATAGCCAATGAGCAGTTCTTC. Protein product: CASSSDLAGIANEQFF.

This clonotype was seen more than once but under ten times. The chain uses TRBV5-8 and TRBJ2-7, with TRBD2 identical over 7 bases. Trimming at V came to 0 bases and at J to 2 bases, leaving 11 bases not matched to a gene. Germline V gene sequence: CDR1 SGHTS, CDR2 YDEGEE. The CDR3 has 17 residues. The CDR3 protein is CASSLGLSLATTYEQYF. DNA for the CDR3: TGTGCCAGCAGCTTGGGTCTGTCACTAGCGACCACCTACGAGCAGTACTTC.

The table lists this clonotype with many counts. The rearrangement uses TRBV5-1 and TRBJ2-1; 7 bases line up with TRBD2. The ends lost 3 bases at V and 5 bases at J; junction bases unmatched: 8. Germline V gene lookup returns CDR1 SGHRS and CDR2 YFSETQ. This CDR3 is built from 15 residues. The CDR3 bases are TGCGCCAGCAGCTCTACCGGGACTACAGACAATGAGCAGTTCTTC. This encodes CASSSTGTTDNEQFF.

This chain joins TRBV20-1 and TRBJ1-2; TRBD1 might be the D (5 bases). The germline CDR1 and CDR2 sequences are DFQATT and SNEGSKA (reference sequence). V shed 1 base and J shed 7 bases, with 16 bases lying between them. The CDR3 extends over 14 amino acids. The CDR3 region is CSARVGFPGGGYTF. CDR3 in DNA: TGCAGTGCTAGAGTCGGCTTTCCCGGGGGTGGCTACACCTTC.

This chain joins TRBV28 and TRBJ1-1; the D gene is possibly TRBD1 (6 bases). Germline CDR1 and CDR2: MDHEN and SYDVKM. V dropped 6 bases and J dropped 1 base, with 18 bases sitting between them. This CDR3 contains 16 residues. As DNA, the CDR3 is TGTGCCAGCAGAGGAACCCGGTGGGGGCCGAACACTGAAGCTTTCTTT. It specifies CASRGTRWGPNTEAFF.

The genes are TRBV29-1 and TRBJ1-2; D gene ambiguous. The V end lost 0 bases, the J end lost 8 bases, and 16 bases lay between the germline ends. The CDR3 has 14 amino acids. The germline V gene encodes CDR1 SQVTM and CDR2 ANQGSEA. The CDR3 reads CSVEDYVSVYGYTF. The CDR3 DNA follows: TGCAGCGTTGAAGATTATGTCTCGGTTTACGGCTACACCTTC. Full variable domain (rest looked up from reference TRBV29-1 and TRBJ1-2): SAVISQKPSRDICQRGTSLTIQCQVDSQVTMMFWYRQQPGQSLTLIATANQGSEATYESGFVIDKFPISRPNLTFSTLTVSNMSPEDSSIYLCSVEDYVSVYGYTFGSGTRLTVV.

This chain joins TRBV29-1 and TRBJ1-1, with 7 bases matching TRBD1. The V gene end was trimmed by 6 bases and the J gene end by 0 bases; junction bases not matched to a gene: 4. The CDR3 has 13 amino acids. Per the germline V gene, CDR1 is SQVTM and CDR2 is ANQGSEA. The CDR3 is CSVLRGMNTEAFF. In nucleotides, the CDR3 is TGCAGCGTCCTCAGGGGGATGAACACTGAAGCTTTCTTT.